The 27 T cell receptor beta chains in this list originate from one sample, sequenced in a study of shared clonotypes between healthy human individuals. Some clones are missing from TCRdb's copy, which holds only in-frame ones; the method was immunoSEQ multiplex PCR. The sample gives 780,000 or so clones, over 60% of which show up once; approximately 2% is in the top ten. The sequencing sample was made of memory CD4+ T cells sorted from blood. Indicated subset: CD45RA-negative fraction. The receptors stem from a woman aged 30 to 39 in good health.

The chain is built from TRBV6-6 and TRBJ2-5, with 9 positions matching TRBD2. V trimming: 5 bases; J trimming: 0 bases; junction bases outside the gene matches: 4. The CDR3 consists of 15 residues. CDR1 and CDR2 from the germline V gene are MNHNY and SVGAGI (reference sequence). Written as DNA, the CDR3 is TGTGCCAGCAGTCTTAGCGGGAGTTACCAAGAGACCCAGTACTTC. This codes for CASSLSGSYQETQYF.

This clone was counted between two and nine times. The CDR3 protein is CASSARQGDTEAFF. The CDR3 DNA reads TGTGCCAGCAGTGCCCGACAGGGAGACACTGAAGCTTTCTTT. The chain carries TRBV28 and TRBJ1-1; 7 bases line up with TRBD1. Looked up from germline, CDR1 is MDHEN and CDR2 is SYDVKM. This CDR3 spans 14 amino acids. The ends lost 5 bases at V and 3 bases at J; junction bases unmatched: 6.

This chain joins TRBV5-1 and TRBJ2-7; unclear D gene. Germline CDR1 and CDR2: SGHRS and YFSETQ. The CDR3 contains 13 residues. Deletions cut 5 bases from V and 4 bases from J, with 13 bases between. DNA for the CDR3: TGCGCCAGCAGGGAAATGGGCAGGTACGAGCAGTACTTC. Its translation is CASREMGRYEQYF.

This chain connects TRBV5-1 to TRBJ1-1; D remains ambiguous. This CDR3 has 15 residues. Trimming cost V 1 base and J 7 bases, with 17 bases left between them. Germline CDR1 SGHRS, CDR2 YFSETQ. As DNA, the CDR3 is TGCGCCAGCAGCTTGTGGGCGGCGAAAGGAGGTGAAGCTTTCTTT. This gives the protein CASSLWAAKGGEAFF.

In its sample, this clone was seen a few times. The chain combines TRBV16 with TRBJ1-4; a possible D gene is TRBD1 (6 bases). Per germline, CDR1 KGHSY and CDR2 FQNENV. V lost 1 base and J lost 10, with 13 bases in between. The CDR3 has 14 amino acids. CDR3 bases: TGTGCCAGCAGCCAATACAGGGAGAGTGGAAAACTGTTTTTT. Translating it yields CASSQYRESGKLFF.

The genes are TRBV4-2 and TRBJ1-1, with D hard to call. The length of the CDR3 is 11 residues. Germline values: CDR1 LGHNA, CDR2 YNFKEQ. V dropped 4 bases and J dropped 4 bases, with 4 bases sitting between them. DNA of the CDR3: TGTGCCAGCAGCCGGTCCACTGAAGCTTTCTTT. This sequence encodes CASSRSTEAFF.

This CDR3 is CASRRAGGADTQYF. CDR3 nucleotide sequence: TGCGCCAGCAGGAGAGCGGGAGGGGCAGATACGCAGTATTTT. V is TRBV5-1 and J is TRBJ2-3; 10 nucleotides align to TRBD2. Germline CDR1 reads SGHRS; CDR2 reads YFSETQ. The CDR3 covers 14 residues. The V segment lost 5 bases and the J segment 4 bases; nucleotides outside the gene matches: 4.

This chain links TRBV19 with TRBJ1-4, with TRBD1 matching over 7 bases. This CDR3 has 15 amino acids. The germline gives CDR1 LNHDA, CDR2 SQIVND (reference sequence). Germline trimming cut 6 bases from V and 0 bases from J; bases unmatched to any gene: 4. The CDR3 is CASRDRAPTNEKLFF. DNA for the CDR3: TGTGCCAGTAGAGACAGGGCCCCAACTAATGAAAAACTGTTTTTT.

This clone came up a few times. The gene calls are TRBV29-1 and TRBJ1-1; D possibly corresponds to TRBD1 (5 bases). The V end lost 2 bases, the J end lost 9 bases, and 13 bases lay between the germline ends. In germline, CDR1 is SQVTM, CDR2 ANQGSEA. The CDR3 extends over 12 amino acids. The CDR3 DNA reads TGCAGCGTTGAATCAGGGACTTTACAAGCTTTCTTT. This gives the protein CSVESGTLQAFF.

V gene TRBV28 combines with J gene TRBJ1-1, with D hard to call. The CDR3 has 14 amino acids. CDR1 MDHEN and CDR2 SYDVKM come from the germline V gene. Deletions cut 1 base from V and 1 base from J, with 7 bases between. The CDR3 coding sequence is TGTGCCAGCAGTTTATACAGAACGAACACTGAAGCTTTCTTT. It translates to CASSLYRTNTEAFF. Using reference TRBV28 and TRBJ1-1 for the parts outside the CDR3, the full variable domain is DVKVTQSSRYLVKRTGEKVFLECVQDMDHENMFWYRQDPGLGLRLIYFSYDVKMKEKGDIPEGYSVSREKKERFSLILESASTNQTSMYLCASSLYRTNTEAFFGQGTRLTVV.

This sequence joins TRBV9 and TRBJ1-1; the D gene is possibly TRBD1 (5 bases). The CDR3 is made up of 15 amino acids. Germline-derived CDR1 and CDR2 are SGDLS and YYNGEE. The V and J ends lost 3 bases and 0 bases respectively, with 12 bases between them. CDR3 sequence: CASSGGRSMNTEAFF. CDR3 DNA: TGTGCCAGCAGCGGGGGACGGAGCATGAACACTGAAGCTTTCTTT. Supplemented by reference TRBV9 and TRBJ1-1, the full variable domain reads DSGVTQTPKHLITATGQRVTLRCSPRSGDLSVYWYQQSLDQGLQFLIQYYNGEERAKGNILERFSAQQFPDLHSELNLSSLELGDSALYFCASSGGRSMNTEAFFGQGTRLTVV.

The rearrangement joins TRBV5-1 to TRBJ2-7; TRBD2 matches 7 bases. The CDR3 sequence is 15 residues long. V was clipped by 1 base and J by 2 bases; unmatched bases: 6. Germline V gene lookup returns CDR1 SGHRS and CDR2 YFSETQ. The DNA of the CDR3 is TGCGCCAGCAGCTTGTTATCTAGCGGAACCTACGAGCAGTACTTC. Encoded protein: CASSLLSSGTYEQYF.

V gene TRBV5-1 combines with J gene TRBJ2-2; 8 bases agree with TRBD1. Germline values: CDR1 SGHRS, CDR2 YFSETQ. The CDR3 covers 15 residues. V dropped 3 bases and J dropped 6; count of bases not matched to a gene: 7. For the CDR3, the DNA is TGCGCCAGCAGCTCGATCGACAGGGGCGCCGGGGAGCTGTTTTTT. Its translation: CASSSIDRGAGELFF.

The chain uses TRBV5-1 and TRBJ2-1; the D gene is possibly TRBD2 (5 bases). This CDR3 has 16 amino acids. CDR1 SGHRS and CDR2 YFSETQ come from the germline V gene. V dropped 4 bases and J dropped 2 bases, with 16 bases sitting between them. The DNA of the CDR3 is TGCGCCAGCAGCCGCACGGGTGAGGAGGCCTACAATGAGCAGTTCTTC. Its protein product is CASSRTGEEAYNEQFF.

About this clone itself: Other DNA sequences in this specimen translate into the identical CDR3. The chain links TRBV29-1 to TRBJ2-3; perhaps TRBD2 as D (6 bases). The CDR3 is made up of 14 amino acids. Trimming removed 4 bases at V and 2 bases at J, with 13 bases between. Germline CDR1 and CDR2: SQVTM and ANQGSEA. CDR3 in amino acids: CSVGGAENTDTQYF. The CDR3 DNA reads as TGCAGCGTTGGCGGGGCGGAGAACACAGATACGCAGTATTTT.

This clone showed up just a few times. The CDR3 bases are TGTGCCAGCAGTTATCGGAGCCCCGGGCTAGCGCATGGCTACACCTTC. It yields the protein CASSYRSPGLAHGYTF. The chain links TRBV7-9 to TRBJ1-2; D gene uncertain. The CDR3 contains 16 residues. Trimming removed 6 bases from V and 6 bases from J, with 23 bases in between. Germline CDR1 SEHNR, CDR2 FQNEAQ (reference sequence).

The chain employs TRBV9 and TRBJ1-1; D is perhaps TRBD1 (5 bases). This CDR3 comprises 18 residues. Deletions cut 1 base from V and 6 bases from J, with 25 bases between. Germline loops: CDR1 SGDLS, CDR2 YYNGEE. The CDR3 spells CASSVPHKGWDLLPEAFF. The CDR3 DNA reads TGTGCCAGCAGCGTACCCCACAAGGGCTGGGACCTCCTACCTGAAGCTTTCTTT.

This clone showed up just a few times. The J gene is TRBJ1-5, the V gene TRBV19, with no clear D. The V gene lost 4 bases and the J gene lost 3 bases, with 10 bases spanning the gap. Germline CDR1 LNHDA, CDR2 SQIVND (reference sequence). The CDR3 is 14 residues long. CDR3 sequence: CASSNAGFNQPQHF. For the CDR3, the DNA is TGTGCCAGTAGTAACGCTGGGTTCAATCAGCCCCAGCATTTT.

This rearrangement joins TRBV5-1 to TRBJ2-1; D call uncertain. CDR1 and CDR2 (germline): SGHRS, YFSETQ. The CDR3 is 13 residues long. V dropped 2 bases and J dropped 8 bases, with 11 bases sitting between them. This CDR3 reads CASSFRPGHEQFF. CDR3 nucleotides: TGCGCCAGCAGCTTCCGTCCGGGCCATGAGCAGTTCTTC.

This clone was seen a few times. The gene calls are TRBV5-4 and TRBJ1-2; D perhaps matches TRBD1 (6 bases). From germline, CDR1 is SGHNT and CDR2 YYREEE (reference sequence). Trimming stripped 0 bases from V and 7 bases from J, with 10 bases between. CDR3 length: 13 residues. Written as DNA, the CDR3 is TGTGCCAGCAGCTTGGGACAGGAGAGTGGCTACACCTTC. It is translated as CASSLGQESGYTF.

This chain links TRBV28 with TRBJ1-4; TRBD1 aligns across 7 bases. The CDR3 has 16 residues. The V gene's germline CDR1 is MDHEN and CDR2 SYDVKM. V trimming: 5 bases; J trimming: 7 bases; junction bases outside the gene matches: 13. The CDR3 here is CASSPPTGRVGEKLFF. DNA of the CDR3: TGTGCCAGCAGTCCCCCGACAGGGAGGGTAGGTGAAAAACTGTTTTTT.

The chain recombines TRBV5-1 with TRBJ1-2, with a weak D call TRBD1 (6 bases). The germline V and J ends were trimmed by 5 bases and 3 bases, with 11 bases remaining between them. This CDR3 has 13 amino acids. Germline V gene sequence: CDR1 SGHRS, CDR2 YFSETQ. CDR3 in amino acids: CASSYGTYYGYTF. CDR3 sequence (DNA): TGCGCCAGCAGTTACGGGACATACTATGGCTACACCTTC. The full variable domain, in which reference TRBV5-1 and TRBJ1-2 provide the parts outside the CDR3, is KAGVTQTPRYLIKTRGQQVTLSCSPISGHRSVSWYQQTPGQGLQFLFEYFSETQRNKGNFPGRFSGRQFSNSRSEMNVSTLELGDSALYLCASSYGTYYGYTFGSGTRLTVV.

V is TRBV5-4 and J is TRBJ2-4; weak D call: TRBD2 (5 bases). V was shortened by 4 bases and J by 9 bases, with 14 bases between the two germline ends. Looked up from germline, CDR1 is SGHNT and CDR2 is YYREEE (reference sequence). This CDR3 has 13 residues. CDR3 in amino acids: CASSPNPAAIQYF. CDR3 in DNA: TGTGCCAGCAGCCCCAACCCAGCGGCCATTCAGTACTTC.

The count of this clone is one. The chain uses TRBV7-2 and TRBJ2-2; 7 nucleotides align to TRBD2. J was trimmed by 5 bases and V by 3 bases; bases with no gene match: 9. The CDR3 totals 16 residues. Per the germline V gene, CDR1 is SGHTA and CDR2 is FQGNSA. Written as DNA, the CDR3 is TGTGCCAGCAGCTTCCCGGCGGGAGTGGGGACCGGGGAGCTGTTTTTT. Translating gives CASSFPAGVGTGELFF.

This clone was picked up a small number of times. CDR3 region: CASSPTSSSYEQYF. The CDR3 nucleotides read TGTGCCAGCAGCCCTACATCCAGCTCCTACGAGCAGTACTTC. The chain links TRBV7-9 to TRBJ2-7; D is undetermined. This CDR3 is built from 14 residues. The V end lost 5 bases, the J end lost 0 bases, and 11 bases lay between the germline ends. Germline V lookup: CDR1 SEHNR, CDR2 FQNEAQ (reference sequence).

The rearrangement links TRBV2 to TRBJ1-2; D not resolved. CDR3 length equals 13 residues. Germline CDR1 is SNHLY and CDR2 is FYNNEI. Trimming shortened V by 6 bases and J by 4 bases, and 12 bases separated the two germline ends. CDR3 sequence reads: CASRVEGGYGYTF. CDR3 DNA: TGTGCCAGCAGGGTGGAGGGAGGCTATGGCTACACCTTC. Looking up the rest from reference TRBV2 and TRBJ1-2 gives the full variable domain: EPEVTQTPSHQVTQMGQEVILRCVPISNHLYFYWYRQILGQKVEFLVSFYNNEISEKSEIFDDQFSVERPDGSNFTLKIRSTKLEDSAMYFCASRVEGGYGYTFGSGTRLTVV.

Worth noting for this clone: The same CDR3 can be traced to other DNA sequences in this sample. The DNA of the CDR3 is TGCGCCAGCAGCCCGGGGACCGAGAACACCGGGGAGCTGTTTTTT. It translates to CASSPGTENTGELFF. The gene calls are TRBV5-1 and TRBJ2-2; D might be TRBD1 or TRBD2, each matching 5 bases. The CDR3 is made up of 15 amino acids. The V gene lost 4 bases and the J gene lost 1 base, with 11 bases spanning the gap. Germline lookup yields CDR1 SGHRS and CDR2 YFSETQ.